The source of this TCR beta chain is a study of T cell responses to AZD1222 COVID-19 vaccine. Profiled with immunoSEQ multiplex PCR; TCRdb holds only in-frame clones, not every one. The table has about 140,000 clones, about nine tenths seen once. General study findings and limits: Increased Spike-specific TCR breadth and depth were observed after two AZD1222 doses. Donors, mostly white British, included more females; clonal diversity was possibly underestimated. Seropositivity was recorded at baseline in only 6 or 7 AZD1222 recipients.

This clone was counted once. Antigen: not known. The ends were cut back, 5 bases at V and 2 bases at J, with 9 bases in the middle. CDR3 length: 13 amino acids. This clonotype was sampled from an adult in good health. Specimen: peripheral blood, collected on day 0 of AZD1222 vaccination. This chain connects TRBV12-3 or TRBV12-4 to TRBJ1-2; no firm D call. The CDR3 DNA reads TGTGCCAGCAGTCGCCCGGGGAACTATGGCTACACCTTC. Protein sequence: CASSRPGNYGYTF.